These T cell receptor beta chains were read from a single sample in a study of cytomegalovirus exposure and HLA in healthy donors. TCRdb's copy holds only in-frame clones and misses some; the assay was immunoSEQ multiplex PCR. The data show 90,000 to 120,000 clones, 60% to 85% seen once. What was sequenced was PBMCs. All receptors come from a young woman in good health and CMV-seropositive. Both conserved end residues are part of each CDR3. The D gene is left open where the match is weak. Some rows mark clone size as missing; the rest say once, few, many or name a class of expanded clone.

j_call | v_call | d_call | clone_size | cdr3_aa | cdr3_nt
TRBJ2-3 | TRBV2 | TRBD1 | few | CASGRDRGTDTQYF | TGTGCCAGCGGCCGGGACAGGGGAACAGATACGCAGTATTTT
TRBJ2-1 | TRBV7-8 | TRBD1 | - | CASSTGQGAGNEQFF | TGTGCCAGCAGCACGGGACAGGGGGCGGGCAATGAGCAGTTCTTC
TRBJ2-7 | TRBV5-4 | TRBD1 | once | CASSDRQGIYFEQYF | TGTGCCAGCAGCGACAGACAGGGTATTTATTTCGAGCAGTACTTC
TRBJ2-5 | TRBV20-1 | - | few | CSGVKETQYF | TGCAGCGGGGTAAAAGAGACCCAGTACTTC
TRBJ2-7 | TRBV11-2 | - | once | CASSLGGLAYEQYF | TGTGCCAGCAGCCTAGGCGGGCTTGCGTACGAGCAGTACTTC
TRBJ1-4 | TRBV7-9 | TRBD1 | - | CASSADRAPEKLFF | TGTGCCAGCAGCGCGGACAGGGCCCCTGAAAAACTGTTTTTT
TRBJ1-2 | TRBV30 | - | once | CASDRVYGYTF | TGTGCCTCGGACAGAGTCTATGGCTACACCTTC
TRBJ2-3 | TRBV6-5 | - | few | CASSYVGEDTQYF | TGTGCCAGCAGTTACGTCGGGGAAGATACGCAGTATTTT
TRBJ2-7 | TRBV29-1 | - | - | CSGVSGMGSYYEQYF | TGCAGCGGAGTTAGCGGAATGGGGAGTTACTACGAGCAGTACTTC
TRBJ1-4 | TRBV25-1 | - | - | CASKSGTTNEKLFF | TGTGCCAGCAAATCAGGGACAACTAATGAAAAACTGTTTTTT
TRBJ2-2 | TRBV2 | TRBD1 | - | CASRLQGAAGELFF | TGTGCCAGCAGACTTCAGGGGGCGGCCGGGGAGCTGTTTTTT
TRBJ2-5 | TRBV7-6 | TRBD2 | - | CASSLVAGGETQYF | TGTGCCAGCAGCTTAGTGGCGGGAGGAGAGACCCAGTACTTC
TRBJ1-6 | TRBV2 | - | - | CASSPGSDPVYNSPLHF | TGTGCCAGCAGTCCCGGGTCGGATCCCGTATATAATTCACCCCTCCACTTT
TRBJ2-4 | TRBV27 | TRBD2 | - | CASRDSGSVQYF | TGTGCCAGCAGAGATAGCGGGAGTGTTCAGTACTTC
TRBJ1-2 | TRBV19 | TRBD1 | once | CASSSTGGRTF | TGTGCCAGTAGTTCGACAGGGGGGCGGACTTTC
TRBJ1-1 | TRBV10-3 | - | once | CAINSGVGEAFF | TGTGCCATCAATTCGGGTGTGGGTGAAGCTTTCTTT
TRBJ1-5 | TRBV5-1 | TRBD1 | medium-sized | CASSSGQGDGPQHF | TGCGCCAGCAGCTCGGGACAGGGCGATGGGCCCCAGCATTTT
TRBJ2-7 | TRBV6-1 | TRBD1 | - | CASSLDRVHYEQYF | TGTGCCAGCAGTCTCGACAGGGTTCACTACGAGCAGTACTTC
TRBJ1-2 | TRBV18 | - | - | CASSPDGKNYGYTF | TGTGCCAGCTCACCCGACGGGAAGAACTATGGCTACACCTTC
TRBJ2-7 | TRBV27 | TRBD2 | - | CASSLALAGGYEQYF | TGTGCCAGCAGTTTAGCCTTAGCGGGAGGCTACGAGCAGTACTTC
TRBJ2-7 | TRBV28 | TRBD2 | once | CASRPGTRGLGNEQYF | TGTGCCAGCAGACCCGGGACTAGAGGATTAGGGAACGAGCAGTACTTC
TRBJ2-5 | TRBV6-6 | - | - | CASRTEETQYF | TGTGCCAGCAGGACAGAAGAGACCCAGTACTTC
TRBJ2-7 | TRBV2 | - | - | CASSSGANLREQYF | TGTGCCAGCAGTTCAGGGGCGAACCTACGGGAGCAGTACTTC
TRBJ1-5 | TRBV6-1 | - | - | CASRRTDGNQPQHF | TGTGCCAGCAGAAGGACAGACGGCAATCAGCCCCAGCATTTT
TRBJ2-5 | TRBV5-6 | TRBD1 | - | CASSLQGAGTQQETQYF | TGTGCCAGCAGCTTGCAGGGGGCCGGGACGCAACAAGAGACCCAGTACTTC
TRBJ2-7 | TRBV6-6 | TRBD2 | - | CASSYGLAGVDEQYF | TGTGCCAGCAGTTACGGACTAGCGGGAGTAGATGAGCAGTACTTC
TRBJ1-5 | TRBV30 | - | few | CAWSANSNQPQHF | TGTGCCTGGAGTGCCAATAGCAATCAGCCCCAGCATTTT
TRBJ1-1 | TRBV18 | - | - | CASSPLPGTEAFF | TGTGCCAGCTCACCACTCCCGGGCACTGAAGCTTTCTTT
TRBJ1-4 | TRBV7-2 | TRBD1 | - | CASSGRTGANEKLFF | TGTGCCAGCAGCGGGAGGACAGGTGCAAATGAAAAACTGTTTTTT
TRBJ1-2 | TRBV6-6 | - | - | CASSYSLEVSYYGYTF | TGTGCCAGCAGTTACTCACTAGAGGTCTCTTACTATGGCTACACCTTC
TRBJ1-4 | TRBV18 | - | - | CASSPSEGHGVEKLFF | TGTGCCAGCTCACCATCTGAGGGACACGGCGTTGAAAAACTGTTTTTT